This TCR beta chain was identified during a study of shared clonotypes between healthy human individuals. General study findings and limits: Generally, naive subsets (rather than memory subsets) showed larger estimated richness.

Comment on this clone: Its antigen is undetermined.

The study enrolled healthy HIV-negative adults without recent acute infections or vaccinations as donors. Per germline, CDR1 SGHTA and CDR2 FQGNSA. The J segment lost 2 bases and the V segment lost 1 base, leaving 9 bases of the junction unmatched. The CDR3 totals 17 residues. Using immunoSEQ multiplex PCR, the repertoire was profiled, and TCRdb retains in-frame clones only, with some absent. The data show some 1,400,000 clones, roughly 95% seen once. Source material: naive CD4+ T cells sorted from blood. Documented subset: CD45RA+ positively selected. The sequence was collected from a man aged 25-45 years in good health. This sequence joins TRBV7-2 and TRBJ2-3; 7 bases fit TRBD2. The CDR3 nucleotides are TGTGCCAGCAGCTTAGGGTCCAGCGGGACTAACACAGATACGCAGTATTTT. This gives the protein CASSLGSSGTNTDTQYF.